This is a list of T cell receptor beta chains from one sample in a study of response to subunit inactivated influenza vaccine. TCRdb passed the RT-PCR reads through MiXCR, listing each CDR3 protein once. The sample yields some 550,000 distinct CDR3 sequences, under 30% seen once. The same data also went into a second study, on T cells expressing NK-cell markers.

The input for sequencing was CD4+ T cells sorted from PBMCs, taken approximately 12 days after vaccination. Source of these receptors: a man in his fifties or sixties who received an inactivated influenza vaccine. Both conserved end residues are part of each CDR3. The D gene is left open where the match is weak. Clone size is not always given. Where it is, it says once, few, many or a class for expanded clones.

>TRBV28|TRBJ1-6|TRBD1|few
TGTGCCAGCAGCGGGGACAGTATCAATTCACCCCTCCACTTT
CASSGDSINSPLHF
>TRBV7-9|TRBJ2-7|TRBD1|.
TGTGCCAGCAGCACCGACAGGGCCTCCTACGAGCAGTACTTC
CASSTDRASYEQYF
>TRBV16|TRBJ2-3|.|.
TGTGCCAGCAGCCAATTACGGGGGTCGGGAGATACGCAGTATTTT
CASSQLRGSGDTQYF
>TRBV5-1|TRBJ2-5|.|.
TGCGCCAGCAGCGGCGCAGACCAAGAGACCCAGTACTTC
CASSGADQETQYF
>TRBV28|TRBJ2-7|.|.
TGTGCCAGCAGTTTCGCCACAGGAGCCTACGAGCAGTACTTC
CASSFATGAYEQYF
>TRBV12-3/TRBV12-4|TRBJ2-5|TRBD2|.
TGTGCCAGCAGCCGAGGACTAGCGTACCAAGAGACCCAGTACTTC
CASSRGLAYQETQYF
>TRBV20-1|TRBJ2-7|.|.
TGCAGTGCTAGCGTTGGCGGGTTTAGGAACGAGCAGTACTTC
CSASVGGFRNEQYF
>TRBV15|TRBJ2-7|TRBD2|many
TGTGCCACCAGCAAAGCGGGACCCCTCTCCTACGAGCAGTACTTC
CATSKAGPLSYEQYF
>TRBV27|TRBJ2-7|.|.
TGTGCCAGCAGTTTATACAGGGCTAGCGGCGAGCAGTACTTC
CASSLYRASGEQYF
>TRBV28|TRBJ2-7|.|.
TGTGCCAGCAGTTATCAGGGGTACTACGAGCAGTACTTC
CASSYQGYYEQYF
>TRBV12-3/TRBV12-4|TRBJ2-1|.|.
TGTGCCAGCAGCTTTGGGGTTGAGCAGTTCTTC
CASSFGVEQFF
>TRBV20-1|TRBJ1-1|TRBD1|many
TGCAGTGCTAGTTCAGGGGGCACTGAAGCTTTCTTT
CSASSGGTEAFF
>TRBV20-1|TRBJ2-1|.|.
TGCAGTGCTAGTCTTCTAGAGTACGGTGAGCAGTTCTTC
CSASLLEYGEQFF
>TRBV5-6|TRBJ2-7|.|.
TGTGCCAGCAGCGCACCGGGGGTGGGGGAGCAGTACTTC
CASSAPGVGEQYF
>TRBV3-1|TRBJ2-7|TRBD2|.
TGTGCCAGCAGCCAAACTAGCGGGAGGAACCACGAGCAGTACTTC
CASSQTSGRNHEQYF
>TRBV5-1|TRBJ2-7|.|.
TGCGCCAGCAGCTTGGATGGGGAAAACATCTACGAGCAGTACTTC
CASSLDGENIYEQYF
>TRBV10-3|TRBJ2-7|TRBD1|.
TGTGCCATCAAGCCGGGACAGTCCTCCTACGAGCAGTACTTC
CAIKPGQSSYEQYF
>TRBV5-1|TRBJ2-7|.|many
TGCGCCAGCAGCTTGGTGAACAGGCGTTCCTACGAGCAGTACTTC
CASSLVNRRSYEQYF